This T cell receptor (beta chain) appears in the sequencing data of a study of neurological immune-mediated disorders. Study-wide points: HTLV-1-associated myelopathy showed the most TCR clonal expansion; multiple sclerosis the least, below healthy controls.

Time point meaning: longitudinal time-point 3. The cDNA was generated through 5'RACE incorporating 10-nucleotide random UMIs. TCRdb called the 5' RACE reads again in MiXCR, with one record for every CDR3 protein. The table has roughly 100,000 distinct CDR3 sequences, roughly a tenth seen once. Germline CDR1 reads DFQATT; CDR2 reads SNEGSKA (reference sequence). Trimming shortened V by 5 bases and J by 10 bases, and 12 bases separated the two germline ends. The CDR3 has 11 amino acids. This clonotype was counted ten times or more. Its matching antigen is unknown. The sample comprised PBMCs. The sequence came from a female donor with HTLV-1-associated myelopathy (HAM/TSP). The gene calls are TRBV20-1 and TRBJ2-1; unclear D gene. DNA of the CDR3: TGCAGTGCTCGTGAGTGGCGGGAGCAGTTCTTC. Translating gives CSAREWREQFF.